This T cell receptor (beta chain) appears in the sequencing data of a study of early T cells in non-severe SARS-CoV-2 infection. Individual cDNA molecules received unique molecular identifiers. TCRdb re-called the 5' RACE reads through MiXCR, storing one row per CDR3 protein. The top ten clones hold roughly 2.5% of a sample with tens of thousands of distinct CDR3 sequences, around 12% of them seen once. This clonotype was detected a few times. CDR3 length: 16 amino acids. J was trimmed by 4 bases and V by 4 bases; bases with no gene match: 8. The sample in question was whole blood, obtained at baseline. This chain joins TRBV23-1 and TRBJ1-5; 9 bases map to TRBD1. TRBV23-1 is labeled an ORF, and its function is uncertain. The receptor was derived from an adult who was a healthcare worker with PCR-confirmed SARS-CoV-2 infection or an uninfected control (not recorded which). This chain's CDR3 is CASSRQGQGDNQPQHF. The CDR3 region has the DNA TGCGCCAGCAGTCGTCAGGGACAGGGAGATAATCAGCCCCAGCATTTT.